The 25 T cell receptor beta chains below were found in one sample sequenced in a study of identical twins. TCRdb redid the calling of the 5' RACE reads with MiXCR, one entry per CDR3 protein. In the table there are hundreds of thousands of distinct CDR3 sequences, around 6% of which are singletons. The sample comprised naive T cells sorted from blood. These receptors all stem from a man aged 18 to 30 in good health.

The table lists this clonotype with many counts. J is TRBJ1-2 and V is TRBV7-8; D gene ambiguous. The germline CDR1 and CDR2 sequences are SGHVS and FQNEAQ. Trimming shortened V by 5 bases and J by 7 bases, and 14 bases separated the two germline ends. The CDR3 is made up of 13 amino acids. CDR3 nucleotides: TGTGCCAGCAGCCCACGACCGGGGAGTGGCTACACCTTC. Residues: CASSPRPGSGYTF.

This clonotype was seen a handful of times. CDR3 DNA sequence: TGTGCCAGCATTCCCCAGGGGACAGAAGAGCAGTTCTTC. This encodes CASIPQGTEEQFF. V usage is TRBV2 and J usage is TRBJ2-1; 7 nucleotides match TRBD1. The germline V gene has CDR1 SNHLY and CDR2 FYNNEI. Germline trimming cut 7 bases from V and 10 bases from J; bases unmatched to any gene: 10. CDR3 length: 13 amino acids.

This sequence joins TRBV20-1 and TRBJ2-5; D not certain. With 8 bases removed from V and 7 bases from J, the gap between germline ends came to 14 bases. CDR1 and CDR2 (germline): DFQATT, SNEGSKA (reference sequence). This CDR3 contains 11 residues. CDR3 DNA: TGCAGTTTTCCCTTTACGGGGACCCAGTACTTC. Amino acids: CSFPFTGTQYF.

This clonotype was seen repeatedly, ten times or more. The gene calls are TRBV20-1 and TRBJ2-3, with 7 bases fitting TRBD2. V dropped 6 bases and J dropped 2; count of bases not matched to a gene: 8. Germline assignment: CDR1 DFQATT and CDR2 SNEGSKA (reference sequence). The CDR3 length is 14 residues. CDR3 in amino acids: CSAKREEATDTQYF. CDR3 DNA sequence: TGCAGTGCCAAGCGGGAAGAGGCCACAGATACGCAGTATTTT.

This clonotype was detected ten times or more. The chain recombines TRBV20-1 with TRBJ2-5; tentatively, D is TRBD2 (5 bases). Germline CDR1 is DFQATT and CDR2 is SNEGSKA (reference sequence). The CDR3 runs to 12 residues. V lost 1 base and J lost 2, with 5 bases in between. The CDR3 DNA reads as TGCAGTGCTAGAGCGGGACAAGAGACCCAGTACTTC. It yields the protein CSARAGQETQYF.

The table lists this clonotype with many counts. The gene calls are TRBV28 and TRBJ1-1, with D maybe TRBD1 (5 bases). CDR3 size: 12 residues. Looked up from germline, CDR1 is MDHEN and CDR2 is SYDVKM. The germline V and J ends were trimmed by 6 bases and 3 bases, with 8 bases remaining between them. The CDR3 region has the DNA TGTGCCAGCAGGTCAGGGCACACTGAAGCTTTCTTT. Translating gives CASRSGHTEAFF. The variable domain in full, with the rest retrieved from reference TRBV28 and TRBJ1-1, is DVKVTQSSRYLVKRTGEKVFLECVQDMDHENMFWYRQDPGLGLRLIYFSYDVKMKEKGDIPEGYSVSREKKERFSLILESASTNQTSMYLCASRSGHTEAFFGQGTRLTVV.

This clonotype was counted at least ten times. The V and J genes are TRBV10-3 and TRBJ2-1; D is possibly TRBD1 (6 bases). Germline V gene data show CDR1 as ENHRY and CDR2 as SYGVKD. V was trimmed by 7 bases and J by 7 bases, leaving 14 bases between them. The CDR3 runs 13 residues. The CDR3 DNA is TGTGCCATCACCCTGTACAGGGAAAATGAGCAGTTCTTC. This gives the protein CAITLYRENEQFF.

This clonotype was detected ten times or more. The CDR3 nucleotides read TGTGCCAGCAAAGCACGGGTTAACACTGAAGCTTTCTTT. Its translation: CASKARVNTEAFF. The genes are TRBV12-3 or TRBV12-4 and TRBJ1-1; D is undetermined. V lost 7 bases to trimming and J lost 2 bases, with 11 bases between them. This CDR3 is 13 amino acids long.

This clonotype was counted many times. The chain recombines TRBV4-3 with TRBJ2-1; possibly TRBD1 for D (6 bases). CDR1 LGHNA and CDR2 YSLEER come from the germline V gene. V lost 0 bases, J lost 7 bases, and 13 bases lay in between. The CDR3 contains 15 residues. CDR3 loop: CASSQDHRAGNEQFF. The CDR3 nucleotides are TGCGCCAGCAGCCAAGATCACAGGGCAGGTAATGAGCAGTTCTTC.

This clonotype came up many times. The chain carries TRBV12-3 or TRBV12-4 and TRBJ2-1; 9 bases align to TRBD2. V trimming: 3 bases; J trimming: 9 bases; junction bases outside the gene matches: 9. CDR3 length: 15 residues. The CDR3 region is CASSFAASGIGEQFF. The CDR3 DNA reads as TGTGCCAGCAGTTTCGCGGCTAGCGGGATTGGTGAGCAGTTCTTC.

This clonotype was seen ten or more times. V gene TRBV12-3 or TRBV12-4 combines with J gene TRBJ2-1; tentatively, D is TRBD2 (6 bases). The ends were cut back, 7 bases at V and 6 bases at J, with 13 bases in the middle. The CDR3 contains 13 residues. The CDR3 reads CASTLDYLNEQFF. CDR3 DNA sequence: TGTGCCAGCACCTTGGACTACCTCAATGAGCAGTTCTTC.

The V gene is TRBV2, the J gene TRBJ2-1, with D possibly TRBD2 on 6 matching bases. Germline V gives CDR1 SNHLY, CDR2 FYNNEI. This CDR3 is 15 amino acids long. V was cut by 7 bases and J by 8 bases, with 21 bases left in between. DNA of the CDR3: TGTGCCAGCATACCCGGGACTTCGGTAAGGGATGAGCAGTTCTTC. Protein sequence: CASIPGTSVRDEQFF. Variable domain in full (rest from reference TRBV2 and TRBJ2-1): EPEVTQTPSHQVTQMGQEVILRCVPISNHLYFYWYRQILGQKVEFLVSFYNNEISEKSEIFDDQFSVERPDGSNFTLKIRSTKLEDSAMYFCASIPGTSVRDEQFFGPGTRLTVL.

This chain joins TRBV7-9 and TRBJ2-1; TRBD1 might be the D (6 bases). V lost 4 bases to trimming and J lost 6 bases, with 16 bases between them. The CDR3 loop spans 15 amino acids. The germline V gene has CDR1 SEHNR and CDR2 FQNEAQ (reference sequence). CDR3: CASSSLQGALNEQFF. The CDR3 bases are TGTGCCAGCAGCTCACTACAGGGAGCGCTCAATGAGCAGTTCTTC.

The gene calls are TRBV27 and TRBJ2-3, with D unresolved. Germline V gene sequence: CDR1 MNHEY, CDR2 SMNVEV (reference sequence). The V gene lost 3 bases and the J gene lost 1 base, with 17 bases spanning the gap. The CDR3 runs to 17 residues. The CDR3 reads CASSFISASRGTDTQYF. CDR3 nucleotides: TGTGCCAGCAGTTTCATATCCGCCTCCCGGGGCACAGATACGCAGTATTTT.

V usage is TRBV7-9 and J usage is TRBJ1-6; D is uncertain. The CDR3 loop spans 13 amino acids. Per germline, CDR1 SEHNR and CDR2 FQNEAQ (reference sequence). Trimming removed 4 bases at V and 10 bases at J, with 11 bases between. CDR3 region: CASSSDVRSPLHF. For the CDR3, the DNA is TGTGCCAGCAGCTCCGACGTGAGATCACCCCTCCACTTT.

The chain couples TRBV7-9 to TRBJ2-2; D might be TRBD1 or TRBD2, each matching 5 bases. V gave up 1 base and J gave up 4 bases, with 16 bases separating them. Germline V gene sequence: CDR1 SEHNR, CDR2 FQNEAQ (reference sequence). The CDR3 consists of 17 residues. The CDR3 bases are TGTGCCAGCAGCTTAGGTACGGGGACCCAAACCACCGGGGAGCTGTTTTTT. Protein sequence: CASSLGTGTQTTGELFF.

This clonotype was observed a handful of times. The chain recombines TRBV7-8 with TRBJ2-3, with TRBD1 identical over 9 bases. This CDR3 region has 19 residues. Germline CDR1 reads SGHVS; CDR2 reads FQNEAQ. V shed 1 base, J shed 2 bases, and the junction held 13 bases outside the gene matches. The CDR3 DNA follows: TGTGCCAGCAGCTTAGTCCCACCTGGAGGACAGGGGAACACAGATACGCAGTATTTT. Translation: CASSLVPPGGQGNTDTQYF.

This clonotype was detected ten times or more. The J gene is TRBJ1-1, the V gene TRBV12-3 or TRBV12-4; D is undetermined. Between the trimmed V and J ends, which lost 6 bases and 2 bases, there was a span of 13 bases. The CDR3 loop spans 14 amino acids. CDR3 nucleotide sequence: TGTGCCAGCAGCAACTCTTATAGAAACACTGAAGCTTTCTTT. As protein: CASSNSYRNTEAFF.

The chain uses TRBV7-2 and TRBJ2-5; D is unclear. Germline V gene sequence: CDR1 SGHTA, CDR2 FQGNSA. The CDR3 extends over 15 amino acids. Trimming left V 1 base short and J 5 bases short, with 14 bases between. CDR3 DNA sequence: TGTGCCAGCAGCTTAGAGCCCAGGACGGGCGAGACCCAGTACTTC. Its translation is CASSLEPRTGETQYF.

This clonotype has ten or more counts. The rearrangement links TRBV12-3 or TRBV12-4 to TRBJ2-7; the match to TRBD2 covers 10 bases. The CDR3 is 14 residues long. With V trimmed by 6 bases and J by 4 bases, 6 bases remained unmatched. The CDR3 DNA reads TGTGCCAGCAGACCTAGCGGGAGTACATACGAGCAGTACTTC. Translated, it gives CASRPSGSTYEQYF.

This chain joins TRBV29-1 and TRBJ1-2; weak D call: TRBD1 (6 bases). Per germline, CDR1 SQVTM and CDR2 ANQGSEA. V lost 2 bases to trimming and J lost 3 bases, with 16 bases between them. The CDR3 consists of 15 residues. The CDR3 loop reads CSVEFSTDSHYGYTF. As DNA, the CDR3 is TGCAGCGTTGAATTTTCCACGGACAGTCACTATGGCTACACCTTC.

The gene calls are TRBV28 and TRBJ2-2; D is ambiguous. Deletions cut 5 bases from V and 7 bases from J, with 8 bases between. From germline, CDR1 is MDHEN and CDR2 SYDVKM. The CDR3 has 12 amino acids. CDR3 in DNA: TGTGCCAGCAGTACCCGCCTCGGGGAGCTGTTTTTT. Translated: CASSTRLGELFF.

In this sample, this clonotype turned up a few times. The V gene is TRBV24-1, the J gene TRBJ2-1, with 8 bases lining up with TRBD2. The CDR3 length is 16 residues. J lost 7 bases, V lost 3 bases, and 10 bases had no gene match. Germline loops: CDR1 KGHDR, CDR2 SFDVKD. This CDR3 is CATSDPTSGTWNEQFF. For the CDR3, the DNA is TGTGCCACCAGTGATCCAACTAGCGGCACTTGGAATGAGCAGTTCTTC.

This clonotype was observed a few times. This chain connects TRBV24-1 to TRBJ2-5; 9 nucleotides match TRBD2. V trimming: 3 bases; J trimming: 3 bases; junction bases outside the gene matches: 13. The CDR3 contains 18 residues. Per germline, CDR1 KGHDR and CDR2 SFDVKD. CDR3 in DNA: TGTGCCACCAGTGATCCACCCCAGTTAGCGGGAGTTGAAGAGACCCAGTACTTC. Its translation is CATSDPPQLAGVEETQYF.

This clonotype was picked up a small number of times. The CDR3 nucleotides are TGTGCCAGCAGCGCGGGCCGATCACCCCTCCACTTT. Translated: CASSAGRSPLHF. The chain recombines TRBV12-3 or TRBV12-4 with TRBJ1-6; D ambiguous. The CDR3 has 12 residues. Trimming stripped 6 bases from V and 10 bases from J, with 10 bases between.